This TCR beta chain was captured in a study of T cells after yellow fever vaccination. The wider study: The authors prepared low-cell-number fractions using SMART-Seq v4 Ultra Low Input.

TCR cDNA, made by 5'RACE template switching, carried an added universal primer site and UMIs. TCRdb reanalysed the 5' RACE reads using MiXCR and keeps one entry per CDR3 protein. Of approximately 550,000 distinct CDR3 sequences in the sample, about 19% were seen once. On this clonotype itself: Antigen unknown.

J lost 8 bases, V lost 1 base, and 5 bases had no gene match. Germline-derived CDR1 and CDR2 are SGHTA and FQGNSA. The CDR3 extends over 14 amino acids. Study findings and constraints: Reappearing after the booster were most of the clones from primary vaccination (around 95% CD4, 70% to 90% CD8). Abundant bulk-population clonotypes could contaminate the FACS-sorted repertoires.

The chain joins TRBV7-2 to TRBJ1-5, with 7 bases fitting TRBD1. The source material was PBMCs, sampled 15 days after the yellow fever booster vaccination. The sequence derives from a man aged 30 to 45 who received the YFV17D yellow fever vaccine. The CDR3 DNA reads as TGTGCCAGCAGCTTAGATAGGGGGCGAGAGCCCCAGCATTTT. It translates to CASSLDRGREPQHF.